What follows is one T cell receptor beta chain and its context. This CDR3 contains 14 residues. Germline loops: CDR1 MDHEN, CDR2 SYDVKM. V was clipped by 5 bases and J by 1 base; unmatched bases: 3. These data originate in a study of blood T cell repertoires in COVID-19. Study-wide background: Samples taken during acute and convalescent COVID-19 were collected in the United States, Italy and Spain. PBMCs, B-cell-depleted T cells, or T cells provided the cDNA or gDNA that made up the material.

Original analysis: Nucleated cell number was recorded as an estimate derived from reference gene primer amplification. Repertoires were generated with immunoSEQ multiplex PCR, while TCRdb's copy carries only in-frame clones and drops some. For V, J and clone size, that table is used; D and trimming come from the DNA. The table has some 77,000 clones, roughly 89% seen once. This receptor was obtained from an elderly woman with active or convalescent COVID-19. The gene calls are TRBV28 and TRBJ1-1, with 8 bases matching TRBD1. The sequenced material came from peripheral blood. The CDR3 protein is CASSPGQGNTEAFF. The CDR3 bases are TGTGCCAGCAGTCCCGGACAGGGGAACACTGAAGCTTTCTTT.